The 7 T cell receptor beta chains presented below share a single source sample, sequenced in a study of T cell responses to AZD1222 COVID-19 vaccine. Profiling relied on immunoSEQ multiplex PCR, and the TCRdb table lists in-frame clones only, not all of them. The data contain 130,000 or so clones, under 95% of them singletons. Sample: peripheral blood, taken on day 0 of AZD1222 vaccination. Source of these receptors: an adult in good health.

The J gene is TRBJ2-7, the V gene TRBV11-3, with 8 positions matching TRBD1. The CDR3 runs to 13 residues. From germline, CDR1 is SGHNT and CDR2 YENEEA. After removal of 5 bases from V and 6 bases from J, the junction contained 6 bases not matched to a gene. DNA for the CDR3: TGTGCCAGCAGCGTGGACAGGGTACGCGAGCAGTACTTC. It translates to CASSVDRVREQYF.

The V and J genes are TRBV5-1 and TRBJ2-3; D remains unclear. Deletions cut 0 bases from V and 2 bases from J, with 7 bases between. Germline CDR1 reads SGHRS; CDR2 reads YFSETQ. This CDR3 comprises 14 residues. Written as DNA, the CDR3 is TGCGCCAGCAGCTTGGGCCTCACCACAGATACGCAGTATTTT. This translates into CASSLGLTTDTQYF.

This clone showed up just a few times. V and J are TRBV4-1 and TRBJ2-5; D unresolved. The CDR3 has 14 amino acids. Germline V CDR1 and CDR2: MGHRA, YSYEKL. Trimming stripped 4 bases from V and 5 bases from J, with 14 bases between. The CDR3, as DNA: TGCGCCAGCAGCCCACGGAGCATCCGGGAGACCCAGTACTTC. Residues: CASSPRSIRETQYF.

The chain links TRBV7-9 to TRBJ2-1; weak D call: TRBD1 (6 bases). V gave up 4 bases and J gave up 2 bases, with 15 bases separating them. Per the germline V gene, CDR1 is SEHNR and CDR2 is FQNEAQ (reference sequence). The CDR3 consists of 16 residues. The CDR3 coding sequence is TGTGCCAGCAGCTCAAACAGGGAAGGCCCCTACAATGAGCAGTTCTTC. Its translation: CASSSNREGPYNEQFF.

V usage is TRBV9 and J usage is TRBJ2-7; 11 bases agree with TRBD2. Germline-derived CDR1 and CDR2 are SGDLS and YYNGEE. CDR3 length: 18 amino acids. J was trimmed by 2 bases and V by 0 bases; bases with no gene match: 10. The CDR3 coding sequence is TGTGCCAGCAGCGTAGCTAAAGAGACTAGCGGGGCCCCCTACGAGCAGTACTTC. Its protein product is CASSVAKETSGAPYEQYF.

V usage is TRBV5-1 and J usage is TRBJ2-1; possibly TRBD2 for D (6 bases). CDR3 size: 15 residues. Trimming took 0 bases from V and 7 from J, leaving 14 bases between them. Germline assignment: CDR1 SGHRS and CDR2 YFSETQ. The DNA of the CDR3 is TGCGCCAGCAGCTTGGTCTTGTCAGGGAGGAATGAGCAGTTCTTC. It is translated as CASSLVLSGRNEQFF.

The chain recombines TRBV5-1 with TRBJ2-3, with D perhaps TRBD2 (7 bases). The CDR3 is 15 amino acids. The germline CDR1 and CDR2 sequences are SGHRS and YFSETQ. V dropped 0 bases and J dropped 5 bases, with 13 bases sitting between them. The CDR3 region is CASSLVGGAIDTQYF. DNA of the CDR3: TGCGCCAGCAGCTTGGTGGGGGGGGCAATAGATACGCAGTATTTT.